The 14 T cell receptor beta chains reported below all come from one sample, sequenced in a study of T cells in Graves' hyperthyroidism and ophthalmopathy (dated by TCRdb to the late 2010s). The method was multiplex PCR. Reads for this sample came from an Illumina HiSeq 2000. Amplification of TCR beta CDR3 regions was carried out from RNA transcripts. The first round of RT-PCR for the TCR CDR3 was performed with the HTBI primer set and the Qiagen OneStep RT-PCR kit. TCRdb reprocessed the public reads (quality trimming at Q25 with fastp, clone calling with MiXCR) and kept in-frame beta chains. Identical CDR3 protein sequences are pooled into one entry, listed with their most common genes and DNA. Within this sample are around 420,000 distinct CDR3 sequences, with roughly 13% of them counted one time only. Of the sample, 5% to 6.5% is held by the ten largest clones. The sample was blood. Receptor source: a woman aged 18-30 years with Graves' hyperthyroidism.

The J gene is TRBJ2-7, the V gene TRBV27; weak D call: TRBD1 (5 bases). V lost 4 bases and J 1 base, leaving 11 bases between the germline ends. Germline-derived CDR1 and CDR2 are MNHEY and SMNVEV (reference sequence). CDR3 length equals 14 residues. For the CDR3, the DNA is TGTGCCAGCAGTTGGCAGGGCCCATCCTACGAGCAGTACTTC. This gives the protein CASSWQGPSYEQYF.

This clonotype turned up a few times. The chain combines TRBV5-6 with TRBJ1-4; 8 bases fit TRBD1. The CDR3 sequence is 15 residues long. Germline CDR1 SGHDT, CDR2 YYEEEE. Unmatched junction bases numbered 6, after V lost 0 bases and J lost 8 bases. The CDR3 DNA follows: TGTGCCAGCAGCTTGGGGACAGGGAGGTTCGAAAAACTGTTTTTT. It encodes CASSLGTGRFEKLFF.

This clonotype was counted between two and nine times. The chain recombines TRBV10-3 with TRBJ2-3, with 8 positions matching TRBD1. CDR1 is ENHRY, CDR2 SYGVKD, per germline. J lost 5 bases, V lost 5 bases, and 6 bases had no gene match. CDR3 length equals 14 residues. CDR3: CAISLARGQDTQYF. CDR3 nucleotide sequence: TGTGCCATCAGTCTAGCCAGGGGGCAAGATACGCAGTATTTT.

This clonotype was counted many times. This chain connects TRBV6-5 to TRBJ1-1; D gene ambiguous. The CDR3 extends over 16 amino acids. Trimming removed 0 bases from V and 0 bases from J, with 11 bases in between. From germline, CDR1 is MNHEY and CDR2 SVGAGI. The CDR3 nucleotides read TGTGCCAGCAGTTACTCGATGCTGGGTATGAACACTGAAGCTTTCTTT. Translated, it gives CASSYSMLGMNTEAFF.

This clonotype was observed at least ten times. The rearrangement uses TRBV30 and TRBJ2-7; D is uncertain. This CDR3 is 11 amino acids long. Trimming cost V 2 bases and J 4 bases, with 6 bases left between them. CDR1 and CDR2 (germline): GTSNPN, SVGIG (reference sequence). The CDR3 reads CAWSSAYEQYF. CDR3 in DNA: TGTGCCTGGAGTAGTGCATACGAGCAGTACTTC.

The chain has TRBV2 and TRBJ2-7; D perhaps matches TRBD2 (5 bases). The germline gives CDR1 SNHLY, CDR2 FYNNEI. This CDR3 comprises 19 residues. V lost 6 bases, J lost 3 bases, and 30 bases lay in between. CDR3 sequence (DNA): TGTGCCAGCAGCCCCAACGAACCCTACTTGCGGGTTTCTCTCTACGAGCAGTACTTC. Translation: CASSPNEPYLRVSLYEQYF.

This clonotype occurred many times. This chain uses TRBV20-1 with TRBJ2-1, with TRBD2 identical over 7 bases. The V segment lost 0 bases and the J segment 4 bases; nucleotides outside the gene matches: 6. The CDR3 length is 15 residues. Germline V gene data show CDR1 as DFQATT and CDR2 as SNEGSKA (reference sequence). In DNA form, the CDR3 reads TGCAGTGCTAGAGATGTGGCTAGCGGTTACAATGAGCAGTTCTTC. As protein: CSARDVASGYNEQFF.

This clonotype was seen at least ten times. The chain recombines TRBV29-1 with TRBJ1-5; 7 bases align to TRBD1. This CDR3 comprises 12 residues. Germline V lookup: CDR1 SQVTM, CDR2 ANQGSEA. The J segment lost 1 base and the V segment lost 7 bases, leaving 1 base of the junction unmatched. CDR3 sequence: CSAQGSNQPQHF. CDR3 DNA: TGCAGCGCACAGGGGAGCAATCAGCCCCAGCATTTT. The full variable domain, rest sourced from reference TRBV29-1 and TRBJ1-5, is SAVISQKPSRDICQRGTSLTIQCQVDSQVTMMFWYRQQPGQSLTLIATANQGSEATYESGFVIDKFPISRPNLTFSTLTVSNMSPEDSSIYLCSAQGSNQPQHFGDGTRLSIL.

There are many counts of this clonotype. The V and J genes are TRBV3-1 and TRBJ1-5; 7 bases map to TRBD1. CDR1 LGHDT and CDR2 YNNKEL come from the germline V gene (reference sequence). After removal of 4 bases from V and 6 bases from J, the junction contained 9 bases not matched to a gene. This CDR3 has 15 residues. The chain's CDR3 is CASSRDRFSGQPQHF. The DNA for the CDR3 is TGTGCCAGCAGCCGGGACAGATTCTCTGGTCAGCCCCAGCATTTT.

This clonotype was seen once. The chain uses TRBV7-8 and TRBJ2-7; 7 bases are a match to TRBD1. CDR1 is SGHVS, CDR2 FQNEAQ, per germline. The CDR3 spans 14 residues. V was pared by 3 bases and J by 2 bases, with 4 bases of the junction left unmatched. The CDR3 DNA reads TGTGCCAGCAGCTTTTCGGACAGGACCTACGAGCAGTACTTC. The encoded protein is CASSFSDRTYEQYF.

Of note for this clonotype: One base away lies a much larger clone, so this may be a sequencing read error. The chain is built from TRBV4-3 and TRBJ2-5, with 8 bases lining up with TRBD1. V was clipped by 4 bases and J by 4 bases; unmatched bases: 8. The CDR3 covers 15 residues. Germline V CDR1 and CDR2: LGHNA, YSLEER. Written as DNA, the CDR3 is TGCGCCAGCAGCCCGGACAGGGATGGGTTAGAGACCCAGTACTTC. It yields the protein CASSPDRDGLETQYF.

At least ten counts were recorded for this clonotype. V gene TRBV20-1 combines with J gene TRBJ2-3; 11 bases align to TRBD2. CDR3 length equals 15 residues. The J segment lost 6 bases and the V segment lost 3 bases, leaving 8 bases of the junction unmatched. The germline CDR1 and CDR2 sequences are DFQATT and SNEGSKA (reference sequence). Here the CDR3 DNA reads TGCAGTGCTAGCCGGACTAGCGGGCAATATGATACGCAGTATTTT. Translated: CSASRTSGQYDTQYF.

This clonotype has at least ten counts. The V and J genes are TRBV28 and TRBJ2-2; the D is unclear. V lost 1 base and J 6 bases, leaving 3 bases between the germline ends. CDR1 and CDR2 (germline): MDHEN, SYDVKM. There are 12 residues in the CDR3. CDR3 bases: TGTGCCAGCAGTTTATCGGCCGGGGAGCTGTTTTTT. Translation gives CASSLSAGELFF. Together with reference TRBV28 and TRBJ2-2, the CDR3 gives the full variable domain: DVKVTQSSRYLVKRTGEKVFLECVQDMDHENMFWYRQDPGLGLRLIYFSYDVKMKEKGDIPEGYSVSREKKERFSLILESASTNQTSMYLCASSLSAGELFFGEGSRLTVL.

The CDR3 coding sequence is TGTGCCAGCAAGGGGAGCCGGAGGGCCGCGGCAGATACGCAGTATTTT. It codes for CASKGSRRAAADTQYF. The rearrangement uses TRBV12-3 or TRBV12-4 and TRBJ2-3; D may be TRBD2 (6 bases). V lost 7 bases and J lost 4, with 21 bases in between. The CDR3 spans 16 residues.